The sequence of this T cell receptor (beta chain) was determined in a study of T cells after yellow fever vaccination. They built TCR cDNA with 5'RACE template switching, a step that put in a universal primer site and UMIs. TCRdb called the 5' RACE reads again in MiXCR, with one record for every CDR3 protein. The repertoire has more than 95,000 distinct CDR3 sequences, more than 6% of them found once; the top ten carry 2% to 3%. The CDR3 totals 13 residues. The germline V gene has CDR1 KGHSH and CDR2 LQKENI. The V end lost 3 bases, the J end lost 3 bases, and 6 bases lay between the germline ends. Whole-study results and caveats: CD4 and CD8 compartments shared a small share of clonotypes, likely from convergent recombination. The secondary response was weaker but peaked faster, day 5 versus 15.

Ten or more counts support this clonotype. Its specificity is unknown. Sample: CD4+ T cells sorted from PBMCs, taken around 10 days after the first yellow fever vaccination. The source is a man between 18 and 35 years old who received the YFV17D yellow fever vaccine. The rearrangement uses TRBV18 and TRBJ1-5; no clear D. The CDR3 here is CASSPRTNQPQHF. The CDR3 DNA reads TGTGCCAGCTCACCTCGGACCAATCAGCCCCAGCATTTT.